These 6 T cell receptor beta chains came from one sample sequenced in a study of T cell responses to AZD1222 COVID-19 vaccine. The data were produced by immunoSEQ multiplex PCR, yet TCRdb's version contains in-frame clones alone and is incomplete. The sample lists approximately 110,000 clones, approximately 89% occurring once. This specimen was peripheral blood, taken 28 days after the second AZD1222 dose. These TCRs come from an adult who received the AZD1222 COVID-19 vaccine.

The rearrangement links TRBV21-1 to TRBJ1-5; the D call TRBD1 from the table was never checked on the DNA. TRBV21-1 represents a pseudogene. The CDR3 has 12 amino acids. CDR3: CASTEDNQPQHF. The CDR3 bases are TGTGCCAGCACAGAAGATAATCAGCCCCAGCATTTT.

The chain couples TRBV19 to TRBJ1-5, with D unresolved. Trimming left V 3 bases short and J 2 bases short, with 11 bases between. This CDR3 region has 15 residues. Per germline, CDR1 LNHDA and CDR2 SQIVND (reference sequence). This CDR3 is CASSILGPGNQPQHF. The CDR3 DNA sequence: TGTGCCAGTAGTATTCTCGGGCCGGGCAATCAGCCCCAGCATTTT.

The gene calls are TRBV5-1 and TRBJ1-1, with TRBD1 matching 7 bases. The CDR3 consists of 13 residues. Germline V CDR1 and CDR2: SGHRS, YFSETQ. V lost 3 bases to trimming and J lost 8 bases; unmatched junction nucleotides: 7. The CDR3 sequence is CASSYSKDREAFF. In nucleotides, the CDR3 is TGCGCCAGCAGCTATTCAAAGGACAGGGAAGCTTTCTTT.

The sample holds one count of this clone. This chain uses TRBV7-3 with TRBJ2-2; 13 nucleotides match TRBD2. With 4 bases clipped from V and 3 bases from J, the junction kept 5 bases outside the gene matches. The CDR3 is 17 amino acids. Looked up from germline, CDR1 is SGHTA and CDR2 is FQGTGA. Here the CDR3 reads CASSSAGLAGHTGELFF. CDR3 nucleotide sequence: TGTGCCAGCAGCTCCGCGGGACTAGCGGGACACACCGGGGAGCTGTTTTTT.

The rearrangement joins TRBV5-1 to TRBJ1-1; D call uncertain. The CDR3 is 12 amino acids. Germline V gives CDR1 SGHRS, CDR2 YFSETQ. The ends were cut back, 0 bases at V and 11 bases at J, with 11 bases in the middle. CDR3 nucleotides: TGCGCCAGCAGCTTGGGGGAGGAGTCGGCTTTCTTT. It encodes CASSLGEESAFF.

The gene calls are TRBV25-1 and TRBJ2-7; the match to TRBD2 covers 8 bases. Trimming removed 8 bases from V and 4 bases from J; junction bases left unmatched: 4. The CDR3 has 12 residues. From germline, CDR1 is MGHDK and CDR2 SYGVNS. In DNA, the CDR3 is TGTGCCAGCCTAAGCGGGAGTTACGAGCAGTACTTC. The encoded protein is CASLSGSYEQYF.